The 22 T cell receptor beta chains given below trace back to one sample, sequenced in a study of cytomegalovirus exposure and HLA in healthy donors. PCR amplification relied on 60 Vbeta primers (plus 13 Jbeta primers). The method was immunoSEQ multiplex PCR; TCRdb's version includes in-frame clones alone and lacks a portion of them. The sample contains 150,000 to 200,000 clones, 77% of which appear only once. The specimen was PBMCs. These receptors all come from a female donor in good health and CMV-seronegative.

This clone was detected only once. The CDR3 DNA reads TGTGCCAGCAGCTTTTCAGGGATCACTGGAAACACCATATATTTT. Its translation is CASSFSGITGNTIYF. The chain joins TRBV11-2 to TRBJ1-3; perhaps TRBD1 as D (5 bases). This CDR3 is built from 15 residues. In germline, CDR1 is SGHAT, CDR2 FQNNGV. V gave up 3 bases and J gave up 2 bases, with 11 bases separating them.

The chain employs TRBV28 and TRBJ1-1; D possibly corresponds to TRBD1 (6 bases). Trimming stripped 6 bases from V and 3 bases from J, with 11 bases between. The germline V gene has CDR1 MDHEN and CDR2 SYDVKM. This CDR3 has 13 amino acids. The DNA for the CDR3 is TGTGCCAGCAGGAGGGGGGGGGACACTGAAGCTTTCTTT. Its translation is CASRRGGDTEAFF.

The gene calls are TRBV6-1 and TRBJ1-2, with TRBD1 matching over 9 bases. CDR1 MNHNS and CDR2 SASEGT come from the germline V gene. This CDR3 is 13 amino acids long. After removal of 7 bases from V and 4 bases from J, the junction contained 4 bases not matched to a gene. This CDR3 is CASIPGQGYGYTF. The CDR3 DNA follows: TGTGCCAGCATTCCGGGACAGGGCTATGGCTACACCTTC.

This clone was recorded a few times. The chain is built from TRBV5-1 and TRBJ2-3; 8 bases agree with TRBD1. This CDR3 comprises 20 residues. Germline CDR1 SGHRS, CDR2 YFSETQ. With V trimmed by 4 bases and J by 1 base, 20 bases remained unmatched. The CDR3 is CASSPRGPSFPGQGTDTQYF. DNA for the CDR3: TGCGCCAGCAGCCCCCGAGGTCCTTCCTTCCCGGGACAGGGCACAGATACGCAGTATTTT.

The genes are TRBV28 and TRBJ1-5, with a possible D match to TRBD1 (5 bases). Trimming removed 6 bases from V and 5 bases from J, with 8 bases in between. Germline CDR1 and CDR2: MDHEN and SYDVKM. The CDR3 is made up of 12 amino acids. DNA for the CDR3: TGTGCCAGCAGGGTAGGGGATCAGCCCCAGCATTTT. It encodes CASRVGDQPQHF.

J is TRBJ1-1 and V is TRBV18, with D possibly TRBD1 on 6 matching bases. Trimming left V 3 bases short and J 1 base short, with 15 bases between. Germline V gene data show CDR1 as KGHSH and CDR2 as LQKENI. This CDR3 has 16 amino acids. The CDR3 loop reads CASSPGTSPRNTEAFF. DNA of the CDR3: TGTGCCAGCTCACCCGGGACATCGCCTCGGAACACTGAAGCTTTCTTT.

This chain joins TRBV9 and TRBJ1-2; a weak D match, TRBD1 (6 bases). Trimming removed 0 bases at V and 0 bases at J, with 9 bases between. The CDR3 spans 15 residues. The germline CDR1 and CDR2 sequences are SGDLS and YYNGEE. Written as DNA, the CDR3 is TGTGCCAGCAGCGTAGACAGGGCAACTAACTATGGCTACACCTTC. As protein: CASSVDRATNYGYTF.

The V and J genes are TRBV6-1 and TRBJ2-1, with TRBD1 identical over 8 bases. Germline CDR1 reads MNHNS; CDR2 reads SASEGT. Trimming took 3 bases from V and 4 from J; bases not matched to a gene: 8. The CDR3 is 16 residues long. CDR3 residues: CASSEFITGGYNEQFF. CDR3 coding DNA: TGTGCCAGCAGTGAGTTTATCACAGGGGGGTACAATGAGCAGTTCTTC.

This clone was seen a handful of times. The chain recombines TRBV5-4 with TRBJ2-1; 8 positions match TRBD1. V shed 4 bases and J 9 bases; nucleotides not matched to a gene: 6. The CDR3 sequence is 13 residues long. CDR1 and CDR2 (germline): SGHNT, YYREEE (reference sequence). The CDR3 spells CASSPGQGTEQFF. Here the CDR3 DNA reads TGTGCCAGCAGCCCTGGACAGGGAACTGAGCAGTTCTTC.

The genes are TRBV5-4 and TRBJ1-3; possibly TRBD1 for D (5 bases). Trimming shortened V by 3 bases and J by 2 bases, and 12 bases separated the two germline ends. The CDR3 extends over 15 amino acids. The germline gives CDR1 SGHNT, CDR2 YYREEE (reference sequence). The CDR3 here is CASSSRQTPGNTIYF. For the CDR3, the DNA is TGTGCCAGCAGCTCGCGACAGACCCCTGGAAACACCATATATTTT.

The CDR3 reads CASMGGRREKLFF. Here the CDR3 DNA reads TGCGCCAGCATGGGGGGGCGACGGGAAAAACTGTTTTTT. V gene TRBV10-1 combines with J gene TRBJ1-4, with D tentatively TRBD1 (6 bases). V was cut by 7 bases and J by 8 bases, with 14 bases left in between. The germline V gene encodes CDR1 WNHNN and CDR2 SYGVQD (reference sequence). CDR3 size: 13 residues.

The chain uses TRBV7-6 and TRBJ2-1, with TRBD1 as a possible D gene (5 bases). CDR1 SGHVS and CDR2 FNYEAQ come from the germline V gene. Between the trimmed V and J ends, which lost 4 bases and 10 bases, there was a span of 8 bases. The CDR3 has 11 amino acids. In DNA, the CDR3 is TGTGCCAGCAGCTCCAGACAGGAGCAGTTCTTC. It specifies CASSSRQEQFF.

This clone was recorded only once. The chain employs TRBV19 and TRBJ2-1; 7 nucleotides line up with TRBD1. V dropped 8 bases and J dropped 3; count of bases not matched to a gene: 7. The germline V gene encodes CDR1 LNHDA and CDR2 SQIVND (reference sequence). The CDR3 is 14 residues long. Here the CDR3 reads CASRDSKIYNEQFF. As DNA, the CDR3 is TGTGCCAGTCGGGACAGCAAAATCTACAATGAGCAGTTCTTC.

This clone was seen a handful of times. The same CDR3 is also encoded by other DNA sequences in this sample. J is TRBJ2-2 and V is TRBV23-1; D possibly corresponds to TRBD1 (6 bases). TRBV23-1 is an ORF, with its function uncertain. The CDR3 runs 16 residues. Trimming removed 4 bases from V and 0 bases from J, with 12 bases in between. The CDR3: CASSPLDRPNTGELFF. DNA for the CDR3: TGCGCCAGCAGTCCCCTAGACAGGCCGAACACCGGGGAGCTGTTTTTT.

The chain links TRBV5-1 to TRBJ2-2; 8 bases agree with TRBD2. The germline CDR1 and CDR2 sequences are SGHRS and YFSETQ. With 0 bases clipped from V and 7 bases from J, the junction kept 5 bases outside the gene matches. The CDR3 contains 15 residues. This chain's CDR3 is CASSLAQREYGELFF. CDR3 bases: TGCGCCAGCAGCTTGGCCCAGCGGGAGTACGGGGAGCTGTTTTTT.

The chain recombines TRBV4-2 with TRBJ1-6; D perhaps matches TRBD1 (5 bases). The V end lost 0 bases, the J end lost 14 bases, and 8 bases lay between the germline ends. Germline-derived CDR1 and CDR2 are LGHNA and YNFKEQ. This CDR3 region has 12 residues. CDR3 sequence: CASSQEKDTLHF. The DNA for the CDR3 is TGTGCCAGCAGCCAAGAAAAGGACACCCTCCACTTT.

The sample holds a few counts of this clone. V gene TRBV6-5 combines with J gene TRBJ2-1; 14 bases map to TRBD2. This CDR3 spans 15 amino acids. The ends lost 4 bases at V and 8 bases at J; junction bases unmatched: 4. Germline CDR1 reads MNHEY; CDR2 reads SVGAGI. This CDR3 reads CASSLGLAGGHEQFF. The CDR3 DNA sequence: TGTGCCAGCAGTTTAGGACTAGCGGGAGGTCATGAGCAGTTCTTC.

V usage is TRBV7-3 and J usage is TRBJ2-3, with 13 bases lining up with TRBD2. V shed 4 bases, J shed 6 bases, and the junction held 7 bases outside the gene matches. The CDR3 is 16 amino acids. CDR1 and CDR2 from the germline V gene are SGHTA and FQGTGA. CDR3 residues: CASSSGLAGASDTQYF. Here the CDR3 DNA reads TGTGCCAGCAGCTCCGGACTAGCGGGAGCAAGTGATACGCAGTATTTT.

This clone was seen a single time. The chain employs TRBV5-6 and TRBJ1-5; tentative D call: TRBD1 (6 bases). CDR1 and CDR2 (germline): SGHDT, YYEEEE. This CDR3 is built from 15 residues. Trimming left V 0 bases short and J 6 bases short, with 13 bases between. In DNA, the CDR3 is TGTGCCAGCAGCTTGGCGGCAACAGGGAGTCAGCCCCAGCATTTT. Protein: CASSLAATGSQPQHF. Variable domain in full (rest from reference TRBV5-6 and TRBJ1-5): DAGVTQSPTHLIKTRGQQVTLRCSPKSGHDTVSWYQQALGQGPQFIFQYYEEEERQRGNFPDRFSGHQFPNYSSELNVNALLLGDSALYLCASSLAATGSQPQHFGDGTRLSIL.

The V call is TRBV7-8, the J call TRBJ2-2; possible D gene TRBD2, 5 bases. The CDR3 spans 16 residues. Trimming left V 3 bases short and J 0 bases short, with 11 bases between. Germline CDR1 SGHVS, CDR2 FQNEAQ. CDR3 nucleotides: TGTGCCAGCAGCTTGGGTAGCGCCGCGAACACCGGGGAGCTGTTTTTT. This sequence encodes CASSLGSAANTGELFF.

The rearrangement joins TRBV29-1 to TRBJ1-2, with D possibly matching TRBD1 (6 bases). The CDR3 is made up of 16 amino acids. The ends were cut back, 4 bases at V and 3 bases at J, with 21 bases in the middle. From germline, CDR1 is SQVTM and CDR2 ANQGSEA. CDR3 residues: CSVAQTHRDSYYGYTF. CDR3 nucleotide sequence: TGCAGCGTTGCTCAAACCCACAGGGATTCATACTATGGCTACACCTTC. The variable domain in full, completed from reference TRBV29-1 and TRBJ1-2, reads SAVISQKPSRDICQRGTSLTIQCQVDSQVTMMFWYRQQPGQSLTLIATANQGSEATYESGFVIDKFPISRPNLTFSTLTVSNMSPEDSSIYLCSVAQTHRDSYYGYTFGSGTRLTVV.

The genes are TRBV5-1 and TRBJ2-2; TRBD1 matches 7 bases. The CDR3 is 17 residues long. The V gene's germline CDR1 is SGHRS and CDR2 YFSETQ. V dropped 0 bases and J dropped 1; count of bases not matched to a gene: 6. Here the CDR3 DNA reads TGCGCCAGCAGCTTGGGGGCCCGGACAGGGAACACCGGGGAGCTGTTTTTT. This gives the protein CASSLGARTGNTGELFF.